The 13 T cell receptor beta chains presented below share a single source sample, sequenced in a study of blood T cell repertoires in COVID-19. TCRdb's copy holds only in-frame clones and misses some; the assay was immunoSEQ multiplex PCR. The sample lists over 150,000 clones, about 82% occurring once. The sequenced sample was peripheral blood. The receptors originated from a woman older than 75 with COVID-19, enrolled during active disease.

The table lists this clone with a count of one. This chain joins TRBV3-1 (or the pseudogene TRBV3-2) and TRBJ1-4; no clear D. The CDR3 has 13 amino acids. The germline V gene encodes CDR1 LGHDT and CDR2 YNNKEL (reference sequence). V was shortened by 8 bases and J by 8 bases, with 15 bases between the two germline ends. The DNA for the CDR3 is TGTGCCAGCGCTCGGCTAGATCAGGAAAAACTGTTTTTT. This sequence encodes CASARLDQEKLFF.

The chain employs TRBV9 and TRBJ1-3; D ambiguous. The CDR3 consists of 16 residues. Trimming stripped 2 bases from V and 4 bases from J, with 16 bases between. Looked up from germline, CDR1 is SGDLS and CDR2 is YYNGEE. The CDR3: CASSVDNPGYGNTIYF. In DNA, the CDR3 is TGTGCCAGCAGCGTGGATAACCCCGGGTACGGAAACACCATATATTTT.

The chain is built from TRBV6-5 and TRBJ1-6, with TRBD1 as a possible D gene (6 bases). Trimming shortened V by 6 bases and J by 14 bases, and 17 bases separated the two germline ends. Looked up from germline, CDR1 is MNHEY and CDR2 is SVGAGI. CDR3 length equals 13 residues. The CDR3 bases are TGTGCCAGCAGGCACGGACAGTTCAAGGCCCTCCACTTT. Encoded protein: CASRHGQFKALHF.

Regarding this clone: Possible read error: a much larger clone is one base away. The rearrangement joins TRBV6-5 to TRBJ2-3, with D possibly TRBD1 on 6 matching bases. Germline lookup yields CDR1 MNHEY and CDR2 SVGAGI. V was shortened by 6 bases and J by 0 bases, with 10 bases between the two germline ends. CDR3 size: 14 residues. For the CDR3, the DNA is TGTGCCAGCAGCCTGACAGGTAGCACAGATACGCAGTATTTT. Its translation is CASSLTGSTDTQYF.

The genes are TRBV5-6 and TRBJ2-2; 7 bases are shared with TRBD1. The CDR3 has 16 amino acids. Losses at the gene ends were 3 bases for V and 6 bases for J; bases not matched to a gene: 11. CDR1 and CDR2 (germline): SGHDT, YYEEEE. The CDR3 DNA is TGTGCCAGCAGCTCGGAGGTAGGGGGCGATCCCGGGGAGCTGTTTTTT. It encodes CASSSEVGGDPGELFF.

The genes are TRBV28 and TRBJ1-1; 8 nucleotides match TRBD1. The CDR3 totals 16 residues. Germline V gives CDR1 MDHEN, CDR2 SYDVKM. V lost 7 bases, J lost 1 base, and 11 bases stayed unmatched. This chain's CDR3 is CASNFPQGAGNTEAFF. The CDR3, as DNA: TGTGCCAGCAATTTCCCCCAGGGGGCTGGGAACACTGAAGCTTTCTTT.

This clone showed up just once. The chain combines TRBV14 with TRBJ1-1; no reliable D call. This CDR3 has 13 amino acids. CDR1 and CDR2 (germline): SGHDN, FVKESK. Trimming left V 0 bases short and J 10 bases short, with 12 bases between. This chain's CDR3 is CASSQESARGAFF. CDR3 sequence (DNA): TGTGCCAGCAGCCAAGAATCCGCGCGGGGAGCTTTCTTT.

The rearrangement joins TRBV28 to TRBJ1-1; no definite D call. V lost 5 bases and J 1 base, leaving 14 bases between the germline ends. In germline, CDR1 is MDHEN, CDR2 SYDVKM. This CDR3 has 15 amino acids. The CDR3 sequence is CASSAAGSQNTEAFF. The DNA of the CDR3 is TGTGCCAGCAGTGCGGCCGGGAGCCAGAACACTGAAGCTTTCTTT.

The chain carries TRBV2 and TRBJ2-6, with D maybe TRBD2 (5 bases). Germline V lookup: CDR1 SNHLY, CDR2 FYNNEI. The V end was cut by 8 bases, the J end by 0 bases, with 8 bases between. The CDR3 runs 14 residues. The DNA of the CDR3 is TGTGCCAGCGCTACTAGCTCTGGGGCCAACGTCCTGACTTTC. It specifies CASATSSGANVLTF. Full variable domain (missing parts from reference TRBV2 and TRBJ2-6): EPEVTQTPSHQVTQMGQEVILRCVPISNHLYFYWYRQILGQKVEFLVSFYNNEISEKSEIFDDQFSVERPDGSNFTLKIRSTKLEDSAMYFCASATSSGANVLTFGAGSRLTVL.

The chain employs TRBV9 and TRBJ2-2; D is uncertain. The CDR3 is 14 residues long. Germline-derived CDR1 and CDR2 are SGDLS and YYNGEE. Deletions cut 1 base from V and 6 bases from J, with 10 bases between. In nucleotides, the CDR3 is TGTGCCAGCAGCGTATTTGATTCGGCCGGGGAGCTGTTTTTT. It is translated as CASSVFDSAGELFF.

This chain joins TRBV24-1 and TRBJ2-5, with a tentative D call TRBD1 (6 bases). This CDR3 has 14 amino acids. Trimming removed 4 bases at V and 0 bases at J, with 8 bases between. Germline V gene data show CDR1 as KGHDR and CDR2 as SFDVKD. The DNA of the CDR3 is TGTGCCACCAGTGAACAGGGCTACCAAGAGACCCAGTACTTC. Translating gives CATSEQGYQETQYF.

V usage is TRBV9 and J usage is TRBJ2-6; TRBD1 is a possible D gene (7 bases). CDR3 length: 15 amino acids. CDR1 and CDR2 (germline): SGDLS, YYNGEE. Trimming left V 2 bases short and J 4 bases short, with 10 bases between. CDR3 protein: CASSVGGGGANVLTF. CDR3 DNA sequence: TGTGCCAGCAGCGTCGGAGGGGGCGGGGCCAACGTCCTGACTTTC.

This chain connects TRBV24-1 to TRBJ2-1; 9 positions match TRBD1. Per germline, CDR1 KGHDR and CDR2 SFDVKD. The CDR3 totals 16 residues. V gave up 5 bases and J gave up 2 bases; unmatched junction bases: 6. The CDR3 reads CATSANDRGAYNEQFF. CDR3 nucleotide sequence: TGTGCCACCAGTGCCAATGACAGGGGGGCCTACAATGAGCAGTTCTTC.